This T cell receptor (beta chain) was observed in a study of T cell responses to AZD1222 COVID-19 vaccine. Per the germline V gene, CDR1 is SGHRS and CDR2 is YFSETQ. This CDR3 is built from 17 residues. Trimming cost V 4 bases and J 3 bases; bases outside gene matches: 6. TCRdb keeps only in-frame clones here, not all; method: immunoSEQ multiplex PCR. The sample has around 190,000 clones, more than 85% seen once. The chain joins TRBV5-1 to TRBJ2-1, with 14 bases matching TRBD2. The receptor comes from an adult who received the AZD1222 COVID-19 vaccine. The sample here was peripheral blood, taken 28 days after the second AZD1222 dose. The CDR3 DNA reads TGCGCCAGCAGCCATATGGGACTAGCGGGAGTCTACAATGAGCAGTTCTTC. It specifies CASSHMGLAGVYNEQFF.